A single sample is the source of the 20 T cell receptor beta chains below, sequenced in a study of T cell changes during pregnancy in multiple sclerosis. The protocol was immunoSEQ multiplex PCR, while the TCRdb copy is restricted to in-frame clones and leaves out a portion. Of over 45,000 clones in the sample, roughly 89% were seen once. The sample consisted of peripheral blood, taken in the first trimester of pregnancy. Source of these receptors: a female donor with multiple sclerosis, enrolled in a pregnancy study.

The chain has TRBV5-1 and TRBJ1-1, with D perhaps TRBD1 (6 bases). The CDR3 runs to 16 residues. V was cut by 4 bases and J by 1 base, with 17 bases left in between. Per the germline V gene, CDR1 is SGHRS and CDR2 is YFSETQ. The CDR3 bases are TGCGCCAGCAGCCTGGCCCCAACAGGGAAGAACACTGAAGCTTTCTTT. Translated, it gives CASSLAPTGKNTEAFF.

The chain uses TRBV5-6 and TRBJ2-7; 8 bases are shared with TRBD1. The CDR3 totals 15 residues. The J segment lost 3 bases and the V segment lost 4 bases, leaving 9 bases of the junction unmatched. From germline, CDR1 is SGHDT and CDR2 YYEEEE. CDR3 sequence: CASSPGRQGFYEQYF. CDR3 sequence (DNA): TGTGCCAGCAGCCCAGGGAGACAGGGGTTCTACGAGCAGTACTTC.

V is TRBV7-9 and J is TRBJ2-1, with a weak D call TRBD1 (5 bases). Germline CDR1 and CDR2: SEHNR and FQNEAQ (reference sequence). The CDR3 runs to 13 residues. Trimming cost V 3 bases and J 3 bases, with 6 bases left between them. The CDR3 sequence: CASSFGHYNEQFF. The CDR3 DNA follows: TGTGCCAGCAGCTTTGGACACTACAATGAGCAGTTCTTC. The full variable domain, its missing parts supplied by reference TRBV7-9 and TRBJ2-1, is DTGVSQNPRHKITKRGQNVTFRCDPISEHNRLYWYRQTLGQGPEFLTYFQNEAQLEKSRLLSDRFSAERPKGSFSTLEIQRTEQGDSAMYLCASSFGHYNEQFFGPGTRLTVL.

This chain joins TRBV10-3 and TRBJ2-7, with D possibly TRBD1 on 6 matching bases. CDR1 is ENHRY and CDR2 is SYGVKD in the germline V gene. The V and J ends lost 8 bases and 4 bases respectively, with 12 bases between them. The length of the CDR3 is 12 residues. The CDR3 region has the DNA TGTGCCATCTCTAAACAGGGTTACGAGCAGTACTTC. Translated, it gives CAISKQGYEQYF.

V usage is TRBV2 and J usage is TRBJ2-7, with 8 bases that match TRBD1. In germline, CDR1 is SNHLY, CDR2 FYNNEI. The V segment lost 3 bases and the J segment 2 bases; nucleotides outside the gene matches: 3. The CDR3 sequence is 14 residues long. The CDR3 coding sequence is TGTGCCAGCAGTGATCAGGGGGCAACCTACGAGCAGTACTTC. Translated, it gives CASSDQGATYEQYF.

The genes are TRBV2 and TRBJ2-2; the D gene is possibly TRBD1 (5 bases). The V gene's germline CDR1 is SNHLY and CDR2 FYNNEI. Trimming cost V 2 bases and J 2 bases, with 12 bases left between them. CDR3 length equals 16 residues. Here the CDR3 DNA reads TGTGCCAGCAGTGAATGGACAAAACTAAACACCGGGGAGCTGTTTTTT. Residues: CASSEWTKLNTGELFF.

The CDR3 here is CASSLVSGGSGNTIYF. The CDR3 nucleotides are TGCGCCAGCAGCTTGGTTTCGGGAGGGTCTGGAAACACCATATATTTT. J is TRBJ1-3 and V is TRBV5-1; D gene ambiguous. This CDR3 is 16 amino acids long. V lost 0 bases and J 1 base, leaving 11 bases between the germline ends. Germline V gene sequence: CDR1 SGHRS, CDR2 YFSETQ.

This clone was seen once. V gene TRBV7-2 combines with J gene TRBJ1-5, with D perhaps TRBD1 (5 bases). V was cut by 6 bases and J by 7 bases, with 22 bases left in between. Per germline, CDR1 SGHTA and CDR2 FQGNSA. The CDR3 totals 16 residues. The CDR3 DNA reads TGTGCCAGCAGTGAAATGGCGGGGGGAAACGGGCAGCCCCAGCATTTT. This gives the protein CASSEMAGGNGQPQHF.

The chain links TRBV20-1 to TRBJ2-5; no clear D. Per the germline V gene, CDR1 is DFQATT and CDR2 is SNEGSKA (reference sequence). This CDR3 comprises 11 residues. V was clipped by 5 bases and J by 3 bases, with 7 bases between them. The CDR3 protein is CSASREETQYF. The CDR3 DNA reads TGCAGTGCTTCCCGGGAAGAGACCCAGTACTTC.

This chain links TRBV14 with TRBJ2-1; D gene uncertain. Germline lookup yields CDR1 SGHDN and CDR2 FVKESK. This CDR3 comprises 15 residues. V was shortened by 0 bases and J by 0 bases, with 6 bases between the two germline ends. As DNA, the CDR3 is TGTGCCAGCAGCCAAGATCTGAGCTCCTACAATGAGCAGTTCTTC. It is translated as CASSQDLSSYNEQFF.

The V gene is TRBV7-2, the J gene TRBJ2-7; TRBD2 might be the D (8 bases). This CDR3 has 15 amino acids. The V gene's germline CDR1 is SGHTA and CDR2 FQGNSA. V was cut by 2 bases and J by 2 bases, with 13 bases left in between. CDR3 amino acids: CASSLSGGQTYEQYF. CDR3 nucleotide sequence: TGTGCCAGCAGCTTAAGCGGGGGACAGACCTACGAGCAGTACTTC. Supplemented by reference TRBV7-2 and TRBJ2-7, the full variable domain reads GAGVSQSPSNKVTEKGKDVELRCDPISGHTALYWYRQSLGQGLEFLIYFQGNSAPDKSGLPSDRFSAERTGGSVSTLTIQRTQQEDSAVYLCASSLSGGQTYEQYFGPGTRLTVT.

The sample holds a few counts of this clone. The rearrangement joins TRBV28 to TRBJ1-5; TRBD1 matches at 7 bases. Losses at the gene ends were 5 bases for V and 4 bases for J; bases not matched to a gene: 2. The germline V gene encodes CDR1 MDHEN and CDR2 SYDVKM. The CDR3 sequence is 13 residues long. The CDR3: CASSGDSNQPQHF. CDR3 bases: TGTGCCAGCAGTGGGGACAGTAATCAGCCCCAGCATTTT.

In DNA form, the CDR3 reads TGTGCCAGCAGCGCCCGAGGGATGGGTGGCTACACCTTC. This codes for CASSARGMGGYTF. The chain couples TRBV6-6 to TRBJ1-2; D not resolved. Germline V lookup: CDR1 MNHNY, CDR2 SVGAGI (reference sequence). The CDR3 contains 13 residues. V was trimmed by 6 bases and J by 7 bases, leaving 15 bases between them.

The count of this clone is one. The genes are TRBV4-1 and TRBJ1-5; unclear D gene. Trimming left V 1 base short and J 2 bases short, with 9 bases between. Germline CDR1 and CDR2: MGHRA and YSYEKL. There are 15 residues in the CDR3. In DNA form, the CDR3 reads TGCGCCAGCAGCCAAGCGGGATACGGCAATCAGCCCCAGCATTTT. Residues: CASSQAGYGNQPQHF.

CDR3 sequence reads: CSASLAGGSTDTQYF. The CDR3 DNA reads TGCAGCGCCTCATTAGCGGGGGGGTCCACAGATACGCAGTATTTT. The chain couples TRBV29-1 to TRBJ2-3; 11 bases are a match to TRBD2. The ends lost 7 bases at V and 2 bases at J; junction bases unmatched: 8. The CDR3 extends over 15 amino acids. Germline CDR1 reads SQVTM; CDR2 reads ANQGSEA.

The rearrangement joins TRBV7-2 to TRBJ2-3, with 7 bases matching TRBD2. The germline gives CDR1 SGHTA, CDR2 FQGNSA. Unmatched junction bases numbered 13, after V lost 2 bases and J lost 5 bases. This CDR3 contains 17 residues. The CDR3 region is CASSLWAPAGGGDTQYF. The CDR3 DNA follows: TGTGCCAGCAGCTTATGGGCCCCGGCGGGCGGGGGAGATACGCAGTATTTT.

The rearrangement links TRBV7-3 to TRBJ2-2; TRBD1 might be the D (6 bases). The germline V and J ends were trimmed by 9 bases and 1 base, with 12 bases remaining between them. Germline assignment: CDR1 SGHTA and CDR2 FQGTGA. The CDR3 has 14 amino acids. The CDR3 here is CASRTDGNTGELFF. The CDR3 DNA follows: TGTGCCAGTAGGACAGATGGGAACACCGGGGAGCTGTTTTTT. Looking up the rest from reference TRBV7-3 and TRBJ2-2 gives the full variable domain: GAGVSQTPSNKVTEKGKYVELRCDPISGHTALYWYRQSLGQGPEFLIYFQGTGAADDSGLPNDRFFAVRPEGSVSTLKIQRTERGDSAVYLCASRTDGNTGELFFGEGSRLTVL.

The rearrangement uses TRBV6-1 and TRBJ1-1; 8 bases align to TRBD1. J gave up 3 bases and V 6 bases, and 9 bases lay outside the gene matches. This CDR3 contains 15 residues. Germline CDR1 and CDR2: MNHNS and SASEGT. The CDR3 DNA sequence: TGTGCCAGCAGCTTTCAGGGGGCTCGGGACACTGAAGCTTTCTTT. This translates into CASSFQGARDTEAFF.

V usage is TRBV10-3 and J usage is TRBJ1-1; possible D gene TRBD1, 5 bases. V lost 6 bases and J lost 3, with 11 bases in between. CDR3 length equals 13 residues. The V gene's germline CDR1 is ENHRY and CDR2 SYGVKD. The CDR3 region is CAIRPGEDTEAFF. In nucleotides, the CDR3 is TGTGCCATCAGACCGGGGGAGGACACTGAAGCTTTCTTT.

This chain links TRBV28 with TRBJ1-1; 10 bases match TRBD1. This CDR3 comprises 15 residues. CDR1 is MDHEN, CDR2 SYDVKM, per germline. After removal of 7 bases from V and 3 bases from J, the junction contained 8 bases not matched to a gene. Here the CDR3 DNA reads TGTGCCAGCATCCCCCCCGGACAGGGGGACACTGAAGCTTTCTTT. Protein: CASIPPGQGDTEAFF.